Sequencing of this T cell receptor beta chain was carried out in a study of Ad26.COV2.S vaccination and SARS-CoV-2 variants. CDR1 is MDHEN and CDR2 is SYDVKM in the germline V gene. The V end lost 7 bases, the J end lost 4 bases, and 14 bases lay between the germline ends. This CDR3 spans 14 amino acids. Treatment here: about 20 received Ad26.COV2.S at low or high dose, single or two shots; about five received placebo; per-sample allocation not given. The samples date from day 63 after the first vaccine or placebo injection. An Ad26 vector expressing Wuhan-strain SARS-CoV-2 spike served as the vaccine. Data came from immunoSEQ multiplex PCR; TCRdb stores just in-frame clones and leaves some out. The sample carries roughly 350,000 clones, around 88% recorded once.

V is TRBV28 and J is TRBJ2-1; D perhaps matches TRBD1 (6 bases). The specimen was peripheral blood, collected in a trial of Ad26.COV2.S vaccine versus placebo. The receptor's source is a person aged 18-60 years who received the Ad26.COV2.S COVID-19 vaccine or a placebo. CDR3 in amino acids: CASKGGILYNEQFF. Written as DNA, the CDR3 is TGTGCCAGCAAAGGGGGTATACTTTACAATGAGCAGTTCTTC.